This is a list of T cell receptor beta chains from one sample in a study of beta chain features in type 1 diabetes. Method: immunoSEQ multiplex PCR; TCRdb's copy keeps in-frame clones and lacks some. The sample has about 160,000 clones; roughly 65% are singletons. The sequencing sample was made of naive CD4+ T cells from blood. These receptors came from a man aged 25-45 years with type 1 diabetes. The CDR3 runs from the conserved cysteine through the conserved F or W. The D gene is left open where the match is weak. Size tells how often a clone was seen (once, few, many) or the class of an expanded clone, and some rows leave it out.

TRBV7-2	TRBJ2-7	NA	once	CASSPRVAEQYF	TGTGCCAGCAGCCCACGAGTTGCCGAGCAGTACTTC
TRBV9	TRBJ2-5	NA	NA	CASSVVAYGETQYF	TGTGCCAGCAGCGTAGTGGCTTATGGGGAGACCCAGTACTTC
TRBV9	TRBJ1-2	NA	NA	CASSVGPGIGYGYTF	TGTGCCAGCAGCGTAGGTCCCGGGATTGGCTATGGCTACACCTTC
TRBV7-2	TRBJ2-5	NA	NA	CASSSNQETQYF	TGTGCCAGCAGCTCAAACCAAGAGACCCAGTACTTC
TRBV30	TRBJ2-7	NA	NA	CAWSATVSEQYF	TGTGCCTGGAGTGCGACAGTTTCGGAGCAGTACTTC
TRBV5-1	TRBJ2-7	TRBD1	NA	CASSYFRTGSSYEQYF	TGCGCCAGCAGCTATTTTCGGACAGGGAGCTCCTACGAGCAGTACTTC
TRBV29-1	TRBJ2-7	NA	NA	CSVEGEGRTYEQYF	TGCAGCGTTGAAGGGGAAGGACGGACCTACGAGCAGTACTTC
TRBV11-2	TRBJ1-1	NA	NA	CASSASQGTEAFF	TGTGCCAGCAGCGCCTCGCAGGGGACTGAAGCTTTCTTT
TRBV25-1	TRBJ2-2	TRBD1	NA	CASSRQGGDTGELFF	TGTGCCAGCAGTCGACAGGGTGGGGACACCGGGGAGCTGTTTTTT
TRBV9	TRBJ1-3	TRBD1	NA	CASSPSGTGENTIYF	TGTGCCAGCAGCCCTTCCGGGACAGGGGAAAACACCATATATTTT
TRBV15	TRBJ1-5	NA	NA	CATSRDRGQPQHF	TGTGCCACCAGCAGAGATCGGGGTCAGCCCCAGCATTTT
TRBV29-1	TRBJ1-4	NA	NA	CSVEDQYNEKLFF	TGCAGCGTTGAAGATCAGTATAATGAAAAACTGTTTTTT
TRBV9	TRBJ2-5	NA	NA	CASSVAGRWETQYF	TGTGCCAGCAGCGTAGCGGGCCGTTGGGAGACCCAGTACTTC
TRBV28	TRBJ2-7	NA	NA	CASLSLVSGHEQYF	TGTGCCAGCCTCTCCCTGGTCTCAGGGCACGAGCAGTACTTC
TRBV29-1	TRBJ1-2	NA	NA	CSVDTGLFGYTF	TGCAGCGTGGACACAGGGCTGTTCGGCTACACCTTC
TRBV13	TRBJ1-2	NA	NA	CASSLYGYTF	TGTGCCAGCAGCTTATACGGCTACACCTTC
TRBV7-2	TRBJ2-5	TRBD1	NA	CASSPWQGEYQETQYF	TGTGCCAGCAGCCCCTGGCAGGGGGAGTACCAAGAGACCCAGTACTTC
TRBV7-8	TRBJ1-3	NA	NA	CASTDLDSGNTIYF	TGTGCCAGCACCGACCTAGACTCTGGAAACACCATATATTTT
TRBV25-1	TRBJ2-1	NA	NA	CASSGSGTHSYEQFF	TGTGCCAGCAGTGGGTCCGGGACCCACAGCTATGAGCAGTTCTTC
TRBV7-2	TRBJ2-1	NA	NA	CASSPQYNEQFF	TGTGCCAGCAGCCCACAGTACAATGAGCAGTTCTTC
TRBV9	TRBJ2-5	TRBD1	NA	CASSVGTGKETQYF	TGTGCCAGCAGCGTAGGGACAGGGAAGGAGACCCAGTACTTC
TRBV15	TRBJ1-1	TRBD1	NA	CATSNRGGDSEAFF	TGTGCCACCAGCAACCGTGGGGGGGACAGTGAAGCTTTCTTT
TRBV29-1	TRBJ2-7	NA	NA	CSVVSSYEQYF	TGCAGCGTTGTAAGTTCCTACGAGCAGTACTTC
TRBV14	TRBJ2-3	NA	few	CASSPTAGPHTDTQYF	TGTGCCAGCAGCCCGACGGCCGGGCCGCACACAGATACGCAGTATTTT
TRBV11-2	TRBJ2-5	NA	NA	CASSFGTQETQYF	TGTGCCAGCAGCTTCGGCACCCAAGAGACCCAGTACTTC
TRBV28	TRBJ1-1	NA	NA	CASTIADRAEAFF	TGTGCCAGCACCATCGCGGACAGAGCTGAAGCTTTCTTT
TRBV25-1	TRBJ1-2	NA	NA	CASSEYGRGYGYTF	TGTGCCAGCAGTGAATATGGCAGGGGCTATGGCTACACCTTC
TRBV9	TRBJ2-1	TRBD1	NA	CASSVVAGGLNEQFF	TGTGCCAGCAGCGTAGTCGCAGGGGGTTTAAATGAGCAGTTCTTC
TRBV7-8	TRBJ2-5	NA	few	CASRPRLGKETQYF	TGTGCCAGCAGGCCGAGACTGGGAAAAGAGACCCAGTACTTC
TRBV25-1	TRBJ1-3	NA	NA	CASRRTAGNTIYF	TGTGCCAGCAGAAGGACGGCTGGAAACACCATATATTTT
TRBV9	TRBJ2-3	TRBD1	NA	CASSPRDRFPGTDTQYF	TGTGCCAGCAGCCCTCGGGACAGGTTCCCGGGCACAGATACGCAGTATTTT
TRBV9	TRBJ2-7	TRBD1	few	CASSVGGQGSYEQYF	TGTGCCAGCAGCGTAGGGGGACAGGGCTCCTACGAGCAGTACTTC
TRBV2	TRBJ2-7	NA	NA	CASSTEYEQYF	TGTGCCAGCAGCACAGAGTACGAGCAGTACTTC
TRBV30	TRBJ2-7	NA	few	CAWSGGKGTLGYF	TGTGCCTGGAGTGGAGGGAAGGGAACACTCGGTTACTTC
TRBV29-1	TRBJ2-5	TRBD2	few	CSAPSSGGAQETQYF	TGCAGCGCCCCTAGTAGCGGGGGGGCCCAAGAGACCCAGTACTTC
TRBV9	TRBJ2-3	TRBD2	NA	CASSVAGEGYDTQYF	TGTGCCAGCAGCGTAGCGGGGGAGGGGTACGATACGCAGTATTTT
TRBV29-1	TRBJ2-3	NA	few	CSVEDQRKAEDTQYF	TGCAGCGTTGAAGATCAAAGGAAGGCCGAAGATACGCAGTATTTT
TRBV4-1	TRBJ2-3	NA	NA	CASSQDRTLYTQYF	TGCGCCAGCAGCCAAGATCGGACATTGTATACGCAGTATTTT
TRBV30	TRBJ1-1	TRBD1	NA	CAWSRRTGYTEAFF	TGTGCCTGGAGCAGAAGGACAGGGTACACTGAAGCTTTCTTT
TRBV7-2	TRBJ1-2	NA	NA	CASSQARTADGYTF	TGTGCCAGCAGCCAAGCGAGGACAGCCGATGGCTACACCTTC
TRBV30	TRBJ2-3	TRBD2	NA	CAWSRLAGDVDTQYF	TGTGCCTGGAGTCGACTAGCGGGGGATGTAGATACGCAGTATTTT
TRBV27	TRBJ2-7	NA	NA	CASSLRSPYEQYF	TGTGCCAGCAGTTTACGGTCACCCTACGAGCAGTACTTC